The entry below describes one TCR beta chain. This entry is derived from a study of blood T cell repertoires in COVID-19. About the study: The origin of the acute and convalescent COVID-19 samples was the United States, Italy and Spain. T cells, B-cell-depleted T cells, or PBMCs provided the cDNA or gDNA that served as material.

Original methodology: Estimation of nucleated cell counts relied on the amplification of reference gene primers. Method: immunoSEQ multiplex PCR; TCRdb's copy keeps in-frame clones and lacks some. V and J calls and clone size come straight from that table; D and trimming were deduced from the DNA. The sample contains some 240,000 clones, about 86% of which appear only once. CDR3 length equals 15 residues. The V gene end was trimmed by 5 bases and the J gene end by 1 base; junction bases not matched to a gene: 3. Germline V gives CDR1 SNHLY, CDR2 FYNNEI. The chain links TRBV2 to TRBJ2-3, with 10 bases identical to TRBD2. This TCR was sampled from a woman of 80 years or more with acute or convalescent COVID-19. The material sequenced was peripheral blood. CDR3 in amino acids: CASSKGLAGTDTQYF. In nucleotides, the CDR3 is TGTGCCAGCAGTAAAGGACTAGCGGGCACAGATACGCAGTATTTT.